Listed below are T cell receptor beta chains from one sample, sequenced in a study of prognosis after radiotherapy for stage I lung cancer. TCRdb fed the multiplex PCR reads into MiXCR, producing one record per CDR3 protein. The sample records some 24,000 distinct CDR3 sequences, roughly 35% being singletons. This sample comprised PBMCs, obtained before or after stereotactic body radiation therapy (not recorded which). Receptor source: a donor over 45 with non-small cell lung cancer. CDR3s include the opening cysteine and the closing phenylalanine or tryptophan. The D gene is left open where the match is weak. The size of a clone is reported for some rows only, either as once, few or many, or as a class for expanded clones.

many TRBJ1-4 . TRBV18 CASSPSGTTSNEKLFF TGTGCCAGCTCACCCTCCGGGACAACCTCTAATGAAAAACTGTTTTTT
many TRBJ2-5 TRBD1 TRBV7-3 CASSLGGTGGETQYF TGTGCCAGCAGCTTAGGGGGGACAGGGGGAGAGACCCAGTACTTC
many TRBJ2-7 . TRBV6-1 CASNQIPPYSYEQYF TGTGCCAGCAACCAAATCCCGCCATACTCCTACGAGCAGTACTTC
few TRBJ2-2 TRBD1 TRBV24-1 CATSDSDRVRTGELFF TGTGCCACCAGTGATTCGGACAGGGTGCGGACCGGGGAGCTGTTTTTT
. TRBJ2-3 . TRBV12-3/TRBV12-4 CASSLGGGLSTDTQYF TGTGCCAGCAGTTTGGGGGGGGGCCTTAGCACAGATACGCAGTATTTT
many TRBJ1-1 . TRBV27 CASTDSDRAEAFF TGTGCCAGCACCGACAGTGATCGGGCTGAAGCTTTCTTT
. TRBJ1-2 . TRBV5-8 CASSLGAASNYGYTF TGTGCCAGCAGCTTGGGGGCAGCTTCTAACTATGGCTACACCTTC
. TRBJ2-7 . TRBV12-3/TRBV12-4 CASMVPLSYEQYF TGTGCCAGCATGGTACCCCTCTCCTACGAGCAGTACTTC
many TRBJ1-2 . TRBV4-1 CASSQDRGYTF TGCGCCAGCAGCCAAGATCGAGGCTACACCTTC
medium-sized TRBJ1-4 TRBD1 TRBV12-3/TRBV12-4 CASSLDRVNEKLFF TGTGCCAGCAGCCTTGACAGGGTTAATGAAAAACTGTTTTTT
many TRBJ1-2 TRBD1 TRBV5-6 CASSPETGLGNYGYTF TGTGCCAGCAGCCCCGAGACAGGGCTCGGGAACTATGGCTACACCTTC
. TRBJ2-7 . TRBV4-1 CASSQGRQGGSYEQYF TGCGCCAGCAGCCAGGGGCGGCAGGGGGGTTCCTACGAGCAGTACTTC
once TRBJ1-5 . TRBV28 CASSFKGFNQPQHF TGTGCCAGCAGTTTTAAGGGTTTTAACCAGCCCCAGCATTTT
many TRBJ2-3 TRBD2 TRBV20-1 CSASSGGSSVDTQYF TGCAGTGCTAGCTCGGGCGGGAGTTCGGTAGATACGCAGTATTTT
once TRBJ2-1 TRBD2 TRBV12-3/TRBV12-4 CASSLTSGNNEQFF TGTGCCAGCAGTTTAACTAGCGGTAACAATGAGCAGTTCTTC
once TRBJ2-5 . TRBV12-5 CASFPRQGGQETQYF TGTGCTAGTTTCCCGCGCCAGGGTGGACAAGAGACCCAGTACTTC
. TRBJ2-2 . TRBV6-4 CASSDRMNGELFF TGTGCCAGCAGTGACAGGATGAACGGGGAGCTGTTTTTT
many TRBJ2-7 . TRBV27 CASSSTGLPYEQYF TGTGCCAGCAGTTCAACAGGGTTACCCTACGAGCAGTACTTC
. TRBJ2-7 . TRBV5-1 CASLGRGNEQYF TGCGCCAGCTTGGGCAGGGGAAACGAGCAGTACTTC
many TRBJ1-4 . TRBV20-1 CSASPRGEKLFF TGCAGTGCTAGCCCAAGAGGGGAAAAACTGTTTTTT
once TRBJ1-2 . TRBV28 CASSLVGAKNNGYTF TGTGCCAGCAGTCTGGTGGGGGCCAAAAACAATGGCTACACCTTC
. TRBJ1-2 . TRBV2 CASMAAVRSYGYTF TGTGCCAGCATGGCGGCGGTTCGGTCCTATGGCTACACCTTC
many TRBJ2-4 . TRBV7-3 CASSFGQGNIQYF TGTGCCAGCAGCTTTGGGCAGGGGAACATTCAGTACTTC
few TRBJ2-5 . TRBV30 CAWSPGQETQYF TGTGCCTGGAGCCCGGGGCAAGAGACCCAGTACTTC
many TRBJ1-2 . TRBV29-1 CSVDRGPYGYTF TGCAGCGTTGACCGGGGCCCCTATGGCTACACCTTC
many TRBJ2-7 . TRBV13 CASSLAPSSYEQYF TGTGCCAGCAGCTTAGCGCCGAGCTCCTACGAGCAGTACTTC
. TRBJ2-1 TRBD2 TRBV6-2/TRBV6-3 CASSPWIGSGIPRPNEQFF TGTGCCAGCAGCCCCTGGATTGGTAGCGGGATCCCCCGGCCCAACGAGCAGTTCTTC
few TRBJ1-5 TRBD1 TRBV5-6 CASSLGDRDGNQPQHF TGTGCCAGCAGCTTGGGGGACAGGGACGGCAATCAGCCCCAGCATTTT
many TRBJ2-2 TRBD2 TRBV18 CASSRLADNTGELFF TGTGCCAGCTCAAGACTAGCGGATAACACCGGGGAGCTGTTTTTT
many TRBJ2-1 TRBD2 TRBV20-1 CSATPRLALPKGQFF TGCAGTGCTACTCCCCGACTAGCCCTGCCTAAGGGGCAGTTCTTC
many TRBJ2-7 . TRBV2 CASSEQNYEQYF TGTGCCAGCAGTGAACAGAACTACGAGCAGTACTTC
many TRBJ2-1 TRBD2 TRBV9 CASSAASGYNEQFF TGTGCCAGCAGTGCGGCTAGCGGGTACAATGAGCAGTTCTTC
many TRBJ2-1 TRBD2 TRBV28 CASSSGLAPNEQFF TGTGCCAGCAGTTCGGGACTAGCACCCAATGAGCAGTTCTTC
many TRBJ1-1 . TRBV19 CASSILREVNTEAFF TGTGCCAGTAGTATCCTCAGGGAAGTGAACACTGAAGCTTTCTTT
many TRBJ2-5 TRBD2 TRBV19 CASSRRTSGGKTQYF TGTGCCAGTAGTCGCCGGACTAGCGGTGGAAAGACCCAGTACTTC
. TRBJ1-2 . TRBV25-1 CASRPGCPYGYTF TGTGCCAGCAGACCAGGGTGTCCCTATGGATACACCTTC
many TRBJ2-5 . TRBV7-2 CASSLVTRETQYF TGTGCCAGCAGCTTGGTAACGCGGGAGACCCAGTACTTC
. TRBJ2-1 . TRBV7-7 CASSLEFGAWQFF TGTGCTAGCAGCTTAGAGTTCGGTGCCTGGCAGTTCTTC
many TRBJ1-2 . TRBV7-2 CASSRFYYGYTF TGTGCCAGCTCCAGATTCTACTATGGCTACACCTTC
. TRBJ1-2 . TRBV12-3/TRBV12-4 CASSRRGSYGYTF TGTGCCAGCAGTCGCAGGGGTTCCTATGGCTACACCTTC
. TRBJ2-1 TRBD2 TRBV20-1 CSARKSSGTSGNEQFF TGCAGTGCACGAAAGTCTAGCGGGACTAGCGGTAATGAGCAGTTCTTC
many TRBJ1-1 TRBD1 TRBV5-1 CASSLDLLGGAWAFF TGCGCCAGCAGCTTGGATCTCTTAGGGGGCGCGTGGGCTTTCTTT
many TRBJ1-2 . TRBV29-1 CSAAAGTTNYGYTF TGCAGCGCTGCGGCAGGGACCACTAACTATGGCTACACCTTC
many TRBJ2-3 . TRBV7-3 CASSLGGQDTQYF TGTGCCAGCAGCTTAGGGGGGCAAGATACGCAGTATTTT
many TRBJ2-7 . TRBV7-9 CASSPTSLYEQYF TGTGCCAGCAGCCCGACTTCACTCTACGAGCAGTACTTC
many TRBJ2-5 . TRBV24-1 CATSTQVGGAGETQYF TGTGCCACCAGTACCCAGGTCGGGGGCGCGGGAGAGACCCAGTACTTC